This TCR beta chain is from a study of CD8 T cells in ankylosing spondylitis. Study results and limitations: Ankylosing spondylitis blood appeared to carry a characteristic TCR beta motif of several highly homologous variants. In the blood and synovial fluid of reactive arthritis, some motif variants had been previously reported. Those disease-linked clones were CD8+; they were also relatively rare in peripheral blood.

TCRdb recomputed calls from the 5' RACE reads with MiXCR, one row per CDR3 protein. The sample carries 330,000 or so distinct CDR3 sequences, roughly 8% recorded once. This clonotype was counted only a few times. Its antigen is unidentified. The sequence was collected from a male donor with ankylosing spondylitis. Source material: blood, either unsorted or a sorted T cell fraction (not recorded which).

CDR3 sequence (DNA): TGTGCCAGCAGCCAAGGTTTGACATATTCGGCTCTCGGGGAGACCCAGTACTTC. Its translation: CASSQGLTYSALGETQYF. This chain connects TRBV4-2 to TRBJ2-5, with unresolved D. The CDR3 has 18 amino acids. CDR1 is LGHNA and CDR2 is YNFKEQ in the germline V gene. Trimming shortened V by 1 base and J by 5 bases, and 23 bases separated the two germline ends.